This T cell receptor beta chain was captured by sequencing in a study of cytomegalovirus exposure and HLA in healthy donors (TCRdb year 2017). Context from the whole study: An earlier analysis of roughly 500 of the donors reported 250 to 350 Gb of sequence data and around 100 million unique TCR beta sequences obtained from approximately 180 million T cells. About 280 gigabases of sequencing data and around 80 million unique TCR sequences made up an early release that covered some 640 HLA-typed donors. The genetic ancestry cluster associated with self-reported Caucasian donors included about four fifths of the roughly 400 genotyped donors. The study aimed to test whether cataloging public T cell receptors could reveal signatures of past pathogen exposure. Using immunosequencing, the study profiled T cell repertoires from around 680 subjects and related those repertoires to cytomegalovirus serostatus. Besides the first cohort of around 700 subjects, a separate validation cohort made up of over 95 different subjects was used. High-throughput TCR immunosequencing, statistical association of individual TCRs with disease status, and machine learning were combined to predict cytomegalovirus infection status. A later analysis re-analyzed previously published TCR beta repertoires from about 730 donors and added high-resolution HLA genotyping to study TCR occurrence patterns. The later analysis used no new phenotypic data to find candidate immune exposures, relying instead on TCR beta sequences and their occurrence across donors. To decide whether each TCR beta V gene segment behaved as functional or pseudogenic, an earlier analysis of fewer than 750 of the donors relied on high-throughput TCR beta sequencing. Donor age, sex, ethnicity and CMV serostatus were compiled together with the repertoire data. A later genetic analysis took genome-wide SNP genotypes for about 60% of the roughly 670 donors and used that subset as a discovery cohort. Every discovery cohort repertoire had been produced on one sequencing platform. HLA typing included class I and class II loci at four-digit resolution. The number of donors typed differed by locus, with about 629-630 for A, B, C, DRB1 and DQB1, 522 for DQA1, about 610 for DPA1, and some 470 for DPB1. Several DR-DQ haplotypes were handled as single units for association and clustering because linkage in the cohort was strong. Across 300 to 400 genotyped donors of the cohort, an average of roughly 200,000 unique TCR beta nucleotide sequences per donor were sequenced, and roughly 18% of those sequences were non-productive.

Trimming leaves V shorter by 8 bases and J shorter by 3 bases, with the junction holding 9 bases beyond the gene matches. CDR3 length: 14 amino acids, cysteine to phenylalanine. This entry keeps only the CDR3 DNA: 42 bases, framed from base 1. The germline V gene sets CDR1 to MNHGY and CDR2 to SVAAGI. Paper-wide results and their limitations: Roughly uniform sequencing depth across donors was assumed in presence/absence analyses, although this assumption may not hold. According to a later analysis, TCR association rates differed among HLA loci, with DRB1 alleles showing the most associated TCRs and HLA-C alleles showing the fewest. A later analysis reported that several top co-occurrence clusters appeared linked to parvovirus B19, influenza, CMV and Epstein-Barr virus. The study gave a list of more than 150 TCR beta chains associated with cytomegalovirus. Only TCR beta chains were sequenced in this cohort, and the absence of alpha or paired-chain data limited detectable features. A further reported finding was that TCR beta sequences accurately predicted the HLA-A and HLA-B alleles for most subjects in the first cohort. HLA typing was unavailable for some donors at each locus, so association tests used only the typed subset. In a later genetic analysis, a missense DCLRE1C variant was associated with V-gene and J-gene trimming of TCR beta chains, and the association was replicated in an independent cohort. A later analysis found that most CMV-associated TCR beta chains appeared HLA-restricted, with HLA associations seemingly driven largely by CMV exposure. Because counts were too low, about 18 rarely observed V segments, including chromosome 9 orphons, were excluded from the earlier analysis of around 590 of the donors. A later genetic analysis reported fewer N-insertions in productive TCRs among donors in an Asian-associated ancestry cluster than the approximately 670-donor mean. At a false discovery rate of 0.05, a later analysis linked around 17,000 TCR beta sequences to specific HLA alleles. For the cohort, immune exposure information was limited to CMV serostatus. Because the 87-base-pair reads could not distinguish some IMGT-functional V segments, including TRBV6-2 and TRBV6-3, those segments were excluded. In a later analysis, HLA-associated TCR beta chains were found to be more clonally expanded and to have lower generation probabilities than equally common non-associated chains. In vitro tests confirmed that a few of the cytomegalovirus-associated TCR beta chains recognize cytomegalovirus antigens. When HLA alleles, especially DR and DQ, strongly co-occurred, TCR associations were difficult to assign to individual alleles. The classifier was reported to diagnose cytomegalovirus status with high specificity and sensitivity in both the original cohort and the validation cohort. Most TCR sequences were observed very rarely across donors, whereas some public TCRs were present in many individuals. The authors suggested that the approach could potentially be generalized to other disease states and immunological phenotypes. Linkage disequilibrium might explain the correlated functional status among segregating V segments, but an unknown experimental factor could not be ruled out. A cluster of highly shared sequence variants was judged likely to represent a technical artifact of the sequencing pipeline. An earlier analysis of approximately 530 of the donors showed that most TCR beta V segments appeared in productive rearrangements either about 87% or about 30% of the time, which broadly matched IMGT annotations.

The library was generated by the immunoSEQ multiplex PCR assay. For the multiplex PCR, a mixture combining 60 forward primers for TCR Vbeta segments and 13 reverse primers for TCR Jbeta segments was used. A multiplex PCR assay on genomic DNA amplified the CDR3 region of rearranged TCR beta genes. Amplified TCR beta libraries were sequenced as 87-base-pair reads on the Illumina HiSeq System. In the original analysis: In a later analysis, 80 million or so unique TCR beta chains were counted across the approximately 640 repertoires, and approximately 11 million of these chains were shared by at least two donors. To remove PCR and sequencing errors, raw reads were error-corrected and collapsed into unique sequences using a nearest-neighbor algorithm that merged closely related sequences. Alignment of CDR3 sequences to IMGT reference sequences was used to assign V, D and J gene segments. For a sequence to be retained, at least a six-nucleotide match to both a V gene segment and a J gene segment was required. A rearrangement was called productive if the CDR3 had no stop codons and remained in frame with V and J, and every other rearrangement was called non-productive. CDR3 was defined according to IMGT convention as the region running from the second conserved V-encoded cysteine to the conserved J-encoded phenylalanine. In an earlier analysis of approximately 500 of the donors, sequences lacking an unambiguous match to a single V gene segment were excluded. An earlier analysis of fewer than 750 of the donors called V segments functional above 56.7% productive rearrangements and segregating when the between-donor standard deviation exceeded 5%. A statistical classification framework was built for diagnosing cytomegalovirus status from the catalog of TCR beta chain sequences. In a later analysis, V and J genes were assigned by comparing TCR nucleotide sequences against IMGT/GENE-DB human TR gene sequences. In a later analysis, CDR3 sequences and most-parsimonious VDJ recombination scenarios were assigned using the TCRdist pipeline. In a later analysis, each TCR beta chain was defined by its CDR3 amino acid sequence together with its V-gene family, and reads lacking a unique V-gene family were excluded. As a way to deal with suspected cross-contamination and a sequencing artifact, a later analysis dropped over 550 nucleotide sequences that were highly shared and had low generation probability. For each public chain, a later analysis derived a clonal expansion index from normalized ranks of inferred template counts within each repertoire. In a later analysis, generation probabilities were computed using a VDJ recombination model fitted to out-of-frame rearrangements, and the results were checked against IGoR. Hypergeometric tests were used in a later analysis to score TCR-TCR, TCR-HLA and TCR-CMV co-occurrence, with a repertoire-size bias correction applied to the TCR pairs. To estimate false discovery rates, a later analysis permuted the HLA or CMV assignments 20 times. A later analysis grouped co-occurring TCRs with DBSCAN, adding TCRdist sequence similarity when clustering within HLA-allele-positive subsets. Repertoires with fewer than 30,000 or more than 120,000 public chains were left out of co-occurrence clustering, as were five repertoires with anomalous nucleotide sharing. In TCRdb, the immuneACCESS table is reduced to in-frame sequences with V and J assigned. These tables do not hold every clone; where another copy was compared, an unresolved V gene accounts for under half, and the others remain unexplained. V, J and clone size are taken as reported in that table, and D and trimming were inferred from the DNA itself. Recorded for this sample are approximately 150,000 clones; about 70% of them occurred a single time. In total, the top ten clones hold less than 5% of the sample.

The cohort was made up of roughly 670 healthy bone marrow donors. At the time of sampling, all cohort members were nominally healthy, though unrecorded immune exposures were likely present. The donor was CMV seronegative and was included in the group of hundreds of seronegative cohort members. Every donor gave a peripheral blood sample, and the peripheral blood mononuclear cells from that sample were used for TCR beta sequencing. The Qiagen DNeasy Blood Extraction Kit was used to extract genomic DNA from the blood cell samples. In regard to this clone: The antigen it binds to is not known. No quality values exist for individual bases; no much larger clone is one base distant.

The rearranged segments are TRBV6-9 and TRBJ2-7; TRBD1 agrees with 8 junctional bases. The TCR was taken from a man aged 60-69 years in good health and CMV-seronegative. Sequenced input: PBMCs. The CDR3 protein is CASPPGQGIYEQYF. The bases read TGTGCCAGCCCCCCCGGACAGGGTATCTACGAGCAGTACTTC.